These T cell receptor beta chains were read from a single sample in a study of CD4+ T cells in melanoma. Sequencing used immunoSEQ multiplex PCR; TCRdb keeps in-frame clones, though not all of them. Of approximately 14,000 clones in the sample, about 71% are singletons; the top ten hold 18%. Sequencing input: cells from a culture (not recorded whether cultured in vitro). The receptor set was obtained from a human donor with melanoma. Each CDR3 is given with its conserved first and last residue. The order of the fields is clone size, CDR3 length, V gene, D gene, J gene, CDR3 protein, CDR3 DNA. A D gene is named only where the DNA matches it firmly. Expanded clones get a size class; other rows say once, few or many, or leave the size out.

clone_size: once
cdr3_length: 14
v_call: TRBV7-7
d_call: NA
j_call: TRBJ2-5
cdr3_aa: CASSLAEGYGPQYF
cdr3_nt: TGTGCTAGCAGCTTAGCGGAGGGGTACGGGCCCCAGTACTTC

clone_size: NA
cdr3_length: 15
v_call: TRBV5-1
d_call: TRBD1
j_call: TRBJ2-1
cdr3_aa: CASSLGQGYRNEQFF
cdr3_nt: TGCGCCAGCAGCTTGGGACAGGGGTATCGGAATGAGCAGTTCTTC

clone_size: few
cdr3_length: 14
v_call: TRBV6-1
d_call: NA
j_call: TRBJ1-5
cdr3_aa: CASSVQGAEQPQHF
cdr3_nt: TGTGCCAGCAGTGTACAGGGAGCGGAACAGCCCCAGCATTTT

clone_size: medium-sized
cdr3_length: 14
v_call: TRBV7-2
d_call: NA
j_call: TRBJ1-5
cdr3_aa: CASSLEISNQPQHF
cdr3_nt: TGTGCCAGCAGCTTAGAGATTAGCAATCAGCCCCAGCATTTT

clone_size: once
cdr3_length: 17
v_call: TRBV6-1
d_call: TRBD2
j_call: TRBJ2-1
cdr3_aa: CASSAFAGTSGGGEQFF
cdr3_nt: TGTGCCAGCAGTGCCTTTGCCGGGACTAGCGGGGGAGGTGAGCAGTTCTTC

clone_size: NA
cdr3_length: 13
v_call: TRBV6-6
d_call: NA
j_call: TRBJ1-5
cdr3_aa: CASSHRDGQPQHF
cdr3_nt: TGTGCCAGCAGTCACAGGGATGGCCAGCCCCAGCATTTT

clone_size: NA
cdr3_length: 13
v_call: TRBV2
d_call: NA
j_call: TRBJ2-1
cdr3_aa: CASSENSYNEQFF
cdr3_nt: TGTGCCAGCAGTGAGAACTCCTACAATGAGCAGTTCTTC

clone_size: NA
cdr3_length: 15
v_call: TRBV7-9
d_call: NA
j_call: TRBJ2-7
cdr3_aa: CASSLGTGRAGEQYF
cdr3_nt: TGTGCCAGCAGCTTAGGGACAGGGAGGGCTGGAGAGCAGTACTTC

clone_size: few
cdr3_length: 14
v_call: TRBV7-2
d_call: NA
j_call: TRBJ2-7
cdr3_aa: CASSRTRASYEQYF
cdr3_nt: TGTGCCAGCAGCCGAACTAGAGCGTCCTACGAGCAGTACTTC

clone_size: NA
cdr3_length: 14
v_call: TRBV11-3
d_call: TRBD1
j_call: TRBJ2-3
cdr3_aa: CASSLGGSTDTQYF
cdr3_nt: TGTGCCAGCAGTCTAGGGGGCAGCACAGATACGCAGTATTTT

clone_size: NA
cdr3_length: 16
v_call: TRBV27
d_call: NA
j_call: TRBJ2-1
cdr3_aa: CACSSREAGSYNEQFF
cdr3_nt: TGTGCCTGCAGTTCCCGGGAAGCGGGCTCCTACAATGAGCAGTTCTTC

clone_size: few
cdr3_length: 16
v_call: TRBV18
d_call: NA
j_call: TRBJ2-7
cdr3_aa: CASSPRGGFGMYEQYF
cdr3_nt: TGTGCCAGCTCACCCCGAGGGGGGTTCGGAATGTACGAGCAGTACTTC

clone_size: few
cdr3_length: 16
v_call: TRBV5-1
d_call: NA
j_call: TRBJ1-6
cdr3_aa: CASSFSPQNKNSPLHF
cdr3_nt: TGCGCCAGCAGCTTTAGTCCTCAAAACAAAAATTCACCCCTCCACTTT

clone_size: NA
cdr3_length: 16
v_call: TRBV7-7
d_call: NA
j_call: TRBJ2-2
cdr3_aa: CASSLGPIGETGELFF
cdr3_nt: TGTGCTAGCAGCTTAGGTCCGATCGGGGAAACCGGGGAGCTGTTTTTT

clone_size: NA
cdr3_length: 16
v_call: TRBV7-8
d_call: TRBD2
j_call: TRBJ2-7
cdr3_aa: CASSAPWISGGDEQYF
cdr3_nt: TGTGCCAGCAGCGCCCCGTGGATTAGCGGGGGAGACGAGCAGTACTTC

clone_size: NA
cdr3_length: 14
v_call: TRBV6-1
d_call: TRBD2
j_call: TRBJ2-5
cdr3_aa: CASSERGDQETQYF
cdr3_nt: TGTGCCAGCAGTGAACGGGGGGACCAAGAGACCCAGTACTTC

clone_size: medium-sized
cdr3_length: 13
v_call: TRBV14
d_call: NA
j_call: TRBJ1-2
cdr3_aa: CASSEGRSYGYTF
cdr3_nt: TGTGCCAGCAGCGAAGGGAGGAGCTATGGCTACACCTTC

clone_size: NA
cdr3_length: 13
v_call: TRBV5-6
d_call: NA
j_call: TRBJ1-6
cdr3_aa: CASSLVDTESLHF
cdr3_nt: TGTGCCAGCAGCTTGGTCGACACCGAGTCCCTCCACTTT

clone_size: once
cdr3_length: 13
v_call: TRBV5-1
d_call: NA
j_call: TRBJ2-7
cdr3_aa: CASSLPGPYEQYF
cdr3_nt: TGCGCCAGCAGCCTCCCAGGCCCCTACGAGCAGTACTTC

clone_size: NA
cdr3_length: 16
v_call: TRBV4-1
d_call: NA
j_call: TRBJ1-5
cdr3_aa: CASSQDGGFGNQPQHF
cdr3_nt: TGCGCCAGCAGCCAAGATGGGGGTTTTGGCAATCAGCCCCAGCATTTT

clone_size: NA
cdr3_length: 16
v_call: TRBV2
d_call: TRBD1
j_call: TRBJ1-1
cdr3_aa: CASSRETGGAGTEAFF
cdr3_nt: TGTGCCAGCAGCAGAGAGACAGGGGGCGCGGGAACTGAAGCTTTCTTT

clone_size: NA
cdr3_length: 17
v_call: TRBV18
d_call: NA
j_call: TRBJ2-7
cdr3_aa: CASSLTVMGASSYEQYF
cdr3_nt: TGTGCCAGCTCGCTCACCGTAATGGGGGCTAGCTCCTACGAGCAGTACTTC

clone_size: NA
cdr3_length: 17
v_call: TRBV2
d_call: TRBD1
j_call: TRBJ2-6
cdr3_aa: CASSKQGAQAGANVLTF
cdr3_nt: TGTGCCAGCAGCAAACAGGGGGCGCAGGCTGGGGCCAACGTCCTGACTTTC

clone_size: NA
cdr3_length: 21
v_call: TRBV4-2
d_call: TRBD2
j_call: TRBJ2-3
cdr3_aa: CASSPYESSGGRTAGTDTQYF
cdr3_nt: TGTGCCAGCAGCCCGTATGAATCTAGCGGGGGGCGGACGGCAGGGACAGATACGCAGTATTTT

clone_size: NA
cdr3_length: 14
v_call: TRBV5-1
d_call: NA
j_call: TRBJ2-7
cdr3_aa: CASSLLPTSYEQYF
cdr3_nt: TGCGCCAGCAGCTTGCTGCCGACGAGCTACGAGCAGTACTTC